This TCR beta chain came from a study of CD8 T cells in ankylosing spondylitis. General study findings and limits: Made up of 7 to 9 highly homologous variants, a TCR beta motif appeared characteristic of ankylosing spondylitis blood. Past studies reported some motif variants in reactive arthritis synovial fluid and blood. Disease-linked clones were found to be CD8+ and relatively rare in peripheral blood.

5'-RACE, quantitative and with molecular barcodes, yielded the TCR beta libraries. Each CDR3 protein gets one entry after TCRdb re-called the 5' RACE reads with MiXCR. The table lists 200,000 to 250,000 distinct CDR3 sequences, roughly 18% of them singletons. The sample holds a few counts of this clonotype. The antigen remains undetermined. Material: blood, either unsorted or a sorted T cell fraction (not recorded which). The sequence came from a male donor with ankylosing spondylitis.

CDR3 DNA: TGTGCCAAAAGGGGGGGGAACACTGAAGCTTTCTTT. Protein: CAKRGGNTEAFF. The rearrangement joins TRBV2 to TRBJ1-1, with a tentative D call TRBD1 (6 bases). The V end lost 10 bases, the J end lost 1 base, and 10 bases lay between the germline ends. Germline-derived CDR1 and CDR2 are SNHLY and FYNNEI. The CDR3 runs 12 residues.